A selection of T cell receptor beta chains follows, all from one sample in a study of blood T cell repertoires in COVID-19. Sequencing used immunoSEQ multiplex PCR; TCRdb keeps in-frame clones, though not all of them. The sample holds approximately 90,000 clones; less than 90% are singletons and the top ten take under 4.5%. Specimen: peripheral blood. The receptors come from a man in his fifties or sixties with acute or convalescent COVID-19. Each CDR3 is given with its conserved first and last residue. The D gene is left open where the match is weak. Only part of the rows carry a size: once, few, many, or a class if the clone is expanded.

TRBV9	-	once	TRBJ2-7	TGTGCCAGCAGCGTAGCTAGGGGCAGGGGCGACGAGCAGTACTTC	CASSVARGRGDEQYF
TRBV4-2	-	-	TRBJ1-3	TGTGCCAGCAGCCAAGATGAGCTCTCTGGAAACACCATATATTTT	CASSQDELSGNTIYF
TRBV19	TRBD1	few	TRBJ2-2	TGTGCCAGTAGGCCGCGACAGGGTTTCGGCACCGGGGAGCTGTTTTTT	CASRPRQGFGTGELFF
TRBV4-2	-	-	TRBJ1-6	TGTGCCAGCAGCCAAGTTAGGTCAGGGGCTTCACCCCTCCACTTT	CASSQVRSGASPLHF
TRBV5-4	TRBD2	-	TRBJ2-4	TGTGCCAGCAGCCTCGGACTAGCGGGAGCTTCCAAAAACATTCAGTACTTC	CASSLGLAGASKNIQYF
TRBV19	-	-	TRBJ1-5	TGTGCCAGTAGTAGCCTGGGGGAGGGGAATCAGCCCCAGCATTTT	CASSSLGEGNQPQHF
TRBV5-5	-	many	TRBJ1-2	TGTGCCAGCAGCTTTCGGCCGGGCGAGGGCGATGGCTACACCTTC	CASSFRPGEGDGYTF
TRBV19	TRBD1	-	TRBJ2-7	TGTGCCAGTAGTATAAAGGGGACAGCCTACGAGCAGTACTTC	CASSIKGTAYEQYF
TRBV6-5	-	few	TRBJ1-2	TGTGCCAGCAGAACGGACAGAAACTATGGCTACACCTTC	CASRTDRNYGYTF
TRBV10-3	-	-	TRBJ1-2	TGTGCCATCAGTGTTTCCGGACAGAACTATGGCTACACCTTC	CAISVSGQNYGYTF
TRBV5-1	TRBD2	-	TRBJ2-7	TGCGCCAGCAGCCCCCTCCGGCTAGCGGGAAGGTACGAGCAGTACTTC	CASSPLRLAGRYEQYF
TRBV28	-	-	TRBJ2-7	TGTGCCAGCAGAAGGACTAACTCCTACGAGCAGTACTTC	CASRRTNSYEQYF
TRBV5-5	TRBD1	-	TRBJ2-2	TGTGCCAGCAGCTGGAGACAGGGGGCTGACACCGGGGAGCTGTTTTTT	CASSWRQGADTGELFF
TRBV6-5	TRBD1	-	TRBJ2-2	TGTGCCAGCAATTATCACGGGACAGACACCGGGGAGCTGTTTTTT	CASNYHGTDTGELFF
TRBV6-5	TRBD1	-	TRBJ1-2	TGTGCCAGCAGCTCCCTCGGACAGGGGGGAAATGGCTACACCTTC	CASSSLGQGGNGYTF
TRBV2	-	-	TRBJ2-1	TGTGCCAGCACCGGCTCGGGCAATGAGCAGTTCTTC	CASTGSGNEQFF
TRBV18	TRBD2	-	TRBJ2-1	TGTGCCAGCTCACTTGGGACTAGCGGAAGGCATGGGGAGCAGTTCTTC	CASSLGTSGRHGEQFF
TRBV4-1	-	-	TRBJ1-2	TGCGCCAGCAGCCCGTACAGGGATCCCTATGGCTACACCTTC	CASSPYRDPYGYTF
TRBV29-1	-	-	TRBJ2-1	TGCAGCGTTGAAAGTGCGGGGGCCGTCAACAATGAGCAGTTCTTC	CSVESAGAVNNEQFF
TRBV7-9	TRBD1	-	TRBJ2-7	TGTGCCAGCAGCGCACACCGTACAGGGGTGACCTACGAGCAGTACTTC	CASSAHRTGVTYEQYF
TRBV5-1	-	-	TRBJ2-3	TGCGCCAGCAGCACCGGACAGAGGGGGAGCACAGATACGCAGTATTTT	CASSTGQRGSTDTQYF
TRBV9	-	once	TRBJ2-1	TGTGCCAGCAGCGTAGGGTCGAGGGAGCAGCAGTTCTTC	CASSVGSREQQFF
TRBV9	-	-	TRBJ1-5	TGTGCCAGCAGCCCATCGACAGAATTCAATCAGCCCCAGCATTTT	CASSPSTEFNQPQHF
TRBV6-6	TRBD1	-	TRBJ2-7	TGTGCCAGCAGCGCCCGGGACAGGGCTACCCACGAGCAGTACTTC	CASSARDRATHEQYF
TRBV27	TRBD1	-	TRBJ1-1	TGTGCCAGCAGGGGACAGGCGTCTACTGCTGAAGCTTTCTTT	CASRGQASTAEAFF
TRBV12-5	-	once	TRBJ2-3	TGTGCTAGTGGGCCAGGATGGCCCACAGATACGCAGTATTTT	CASGPGWPTDTQYF
TRBV18	TRBD1	-	TRBJ2-2	TGTGCCAGCTCACCAAGGGGGCATACCGGGGAGCTGTTTTTT	CASSPRGHTGELFF
TRBV10-3	TRBD1	-	TRBJ2-3	TGTGCCATCAGTGAGGGACAGGGGTTTGCAGATACGCAGTATTTT	CAISEGQGFADTQYF
TRBV19	TRBD1	-	TRBJ1-5	TGTGCCAGTAGTATCGGACAGGGGAATCAGCCCCAGCATTTT	CASSIGQGNQPQHF
TRBV6-6	TRBD2	-	TRBJ2-7	TGTGCCAGCAGCGAGACGGGGGGGCCCTACGAGCAGTACTTC	CASSETGGPYEQYF
TRBV15	-	-	TRBJ2-7	TGTGCCACCAGCAGAGCTCGCTACGAGCAGTACTTC	CATSRARYEQYF
TRBV15	TRBD2	-	TRBJ2-2	TGTGCCACCAGTCCGGCGGGGGGGAACACCGGGGAGCTGTTTTTT	CATSPAGGNTGELFF
TRBV29-1	-	-	TRBJ2-3	TGCAGCGTTGAAGGGGGACTTCGCACAGATACGCAGTATTTT	CSVEGGLRTDTQYF
TRBV4-3	-	-	TRBJ1-1	TGCGCCAGCAGCCAAGCCAGGGTGGACACTGAAGCTTTCTTT	CASSQARVDTEAFF
TRBV27	-	-	TRBJ2-5	TGTGCCAGCAGTTTTACAGGCCTAAAGGGAAAGACCCAGTACTTC	CASSFTGLKGKTQYF
TRBV20-1	-	-	TRBJ1-2	TGCAGTGCTAGTTCTGGCAGTAACTATGGCTACACCTTC	CSASSGSNYGYTF
TRBV5-1	TRBD2	-	TRBJ2-3	TGCGCCAGCAGCCCGGCGGGGGACCGCACAGATACGCAGTATTTT	CASSPAGDRTDTQYF
TRBV6-5	-	-	TRBJ1-2	TGTGCCACCAGACGGGCGGGTACGGAAGGCTACACCTTC	CATRRAGTEGYTF
TRBV2	TRBD1	-	TRBJ2-1	TGTGCCAGCAGCCGGGACAGTTACAATGAGCAGTTCTTC	CASSRDSYNEQFF
TRBV14	TRBD1	-	TRBJ2-6	TGTGCCAGCAGCCGGGACAGGGGTACTGGGGCCAACGTCCTGACTTTC	CASSRDRGTGANVLTF
TRBV2	-	-	TRBJ2-2	TGTGCCAGCAAACTTCTGGGGGCCAACACCGGGGAGCTGTTTTTT	CASKLLGANTGELFF
TRBV10-3	TRBD1	-	TRBJ1-1	TGTGCCATCAGTGGAAGGGACAGGGGGTCGAATGAAGCTTTCTTT	CAISGRDRGSNEAFF
TRBV25-1	TRBD2	-	TRBJ2-2	TGTGCCAGCAGTGAAGGGGAGGGGGCGACTAGCGGCACCGGGGAGCTGTTTTTT	CASSEGEGATSGTGELFF
TRBV10-3	-	once	TRBJ1-5	TGTGCCATCAGTGAGACAGGGCTGAGCAATCAGCCCCAGCATTTT	CAISETGLSNQPQHF
TRBV20-1	TRBD2	-	TRBJ2-3	TGCAGTGCTAGTGGGACTAGTTTAGGCACAGATACGCAGTATTTT	CSASGTSLGTDTQYF
TRBV11-2	-	-	TRBJ2-1	TGTGCCAGCAGCTTATATCTATCCGGGGCGGGGAAAGATGAGCAGTTCTTC	CASSLYLSGAGKDEQFF
TRBV18	-	-	TRBJ1-1	TGTGCCAGCTCACCCTTCGGCGGTGAGAACACTGAAGCTTTCTTT	CASSPFGGENTEAFF
TRBV5-4	-	-	TRBJ1-2	TGTGCCAGCAGCTCCTCCGGAACAGGGAAAGGTGGCTACACCTTC	CASSSSGTGKGGYTF
TRBV18	-	-	TRBJ2-1	TGTGCCAGCTCACCATCCGGGAAAGGGTCCTACAATGAGCAGTTCTTC	CASSPSGKGSYNEQFF
TRBV6-1	TRBD1	-	TRBJ1-6	TGTGCCAGCAGTGAAGCGCTTCCAGGGGCTTCGCGACAGGGTAATTCACCCCTCCACTTT	CASSEALPGASRQGNSPLHF
TRBV5-5	-	-	TRBJ1-5	TGTGCCAGCAGCTTGGCTCTTACAAACAATCAGCCCCAGCATTTT	CASSLALTNNQPQHF
TRBV5-1	TRBD2	-	TRBJ2-3	TGCGCCAGCAGCCTAGGACTAGCGTACACAGATACGCAGTATTTT	CASSLGLAYTDTQYF
TRBV19	TRBD2	-	TRBJ2-1	TGTGCCAGTAGTAAGACCCCGGCGGGAGGGCCGCATGAGCAGTTCTTC	CASSKTPAGGPHEQFF
TRBV6-5	-	-	TRBJ1-2	TGTGCCAGCAGTTACCAGGCGTGGGACTATGGCTACACCTTC	CASSYQAWDYGYTF
TRBV9	-	-	TRBJ2-2	TGTGCCAGCAGCGTAGAAGTAGCGACGAACACCGGGGAGCTGTTTTTT	CASSVEVATNTGELFF
TRBV4-1	-	-	TRBJ1-1	TGCGCCAGCAGCCATTCCCGGGGGAGTGAAGCTTTCTTT	CASSHSRGSEAFF
TRBV2	TRBD1	once	TRBJ2-5	TGTGCCAGCACCCCGGTGAGGACAGGGGGGGGAGAGACCCAGTACTTC	CASTPVRTGGGETQYF
TRBV6-5	TRBD1	-	TRBJ1-2	TGTGCCAGCAGTCCGGGACAGGGAGGTCTGGGCTACACCTTC	CASSPGQGGLGYTF
TRBV5-4	TRBD1	-	TRBJ2-7	TGTGCCAGCAGTAGGACAGGGAACTACGAGCAGTACTTC	CASSRTGNYEQYF
TRBV30	TRBD1	few	TRBJ1-1	TGTGCCTGGGGGACAGGGCTGAACACTGAAGCTTTCTTT	CAWGTGLNTEAFF